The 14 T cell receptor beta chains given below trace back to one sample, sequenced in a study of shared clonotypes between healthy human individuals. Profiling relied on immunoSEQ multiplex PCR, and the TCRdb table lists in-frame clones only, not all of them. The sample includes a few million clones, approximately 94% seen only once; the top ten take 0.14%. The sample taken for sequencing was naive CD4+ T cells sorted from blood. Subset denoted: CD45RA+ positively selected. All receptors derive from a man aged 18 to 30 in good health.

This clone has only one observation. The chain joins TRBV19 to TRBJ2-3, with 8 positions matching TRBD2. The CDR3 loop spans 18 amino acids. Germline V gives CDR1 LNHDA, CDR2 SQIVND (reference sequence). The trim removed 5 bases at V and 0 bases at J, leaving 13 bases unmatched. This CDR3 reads CASSSPTSGIFSTDTQYF. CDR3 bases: TGTGCCAGTAGTTCCCCTACTAGCGGAATCTTTAGCACAGATACGCAGTATTTT.

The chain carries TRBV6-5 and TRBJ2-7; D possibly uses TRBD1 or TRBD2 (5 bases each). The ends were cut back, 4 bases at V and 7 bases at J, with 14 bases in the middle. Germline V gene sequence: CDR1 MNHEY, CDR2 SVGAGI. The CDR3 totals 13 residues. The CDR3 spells CASSSSTRGEQYF. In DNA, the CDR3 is TGTGCCAGCAGTTCTAGCACTAGGGGAGAGCAGTACTTC.

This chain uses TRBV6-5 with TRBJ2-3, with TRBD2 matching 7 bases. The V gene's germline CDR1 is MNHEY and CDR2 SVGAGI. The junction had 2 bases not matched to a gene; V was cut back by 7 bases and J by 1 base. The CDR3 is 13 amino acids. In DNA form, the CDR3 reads TGTGCCAGCAAGGGAGGGCGCACAGATACGCAGTATTTT. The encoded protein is CASKGGRTDTQYF.

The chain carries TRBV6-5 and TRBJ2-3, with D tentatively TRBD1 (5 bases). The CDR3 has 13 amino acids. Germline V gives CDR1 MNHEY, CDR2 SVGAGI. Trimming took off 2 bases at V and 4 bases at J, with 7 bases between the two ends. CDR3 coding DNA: TGTGCCAGCAGTTACCAGGGTTCAGATACGCAGTATTTT. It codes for CASSYQGSDTQYF.

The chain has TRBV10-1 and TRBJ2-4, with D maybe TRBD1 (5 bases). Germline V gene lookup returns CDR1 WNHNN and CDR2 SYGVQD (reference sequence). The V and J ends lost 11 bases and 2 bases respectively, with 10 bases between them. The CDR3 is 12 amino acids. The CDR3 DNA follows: TGCGCCCCCAGGGATCCCAAAAACATTCAGTACTTC. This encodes CAPRDPKNIQYF.

As DNA, the CDR3 is TGTGCCTGGAGTGGGGGGTCGACGGACCCCTACGAGCAGTACTTC. Its translation: CAWSGGSTDPYEQYF. This rearrangement joins TRBV30 to TRBJ2-7; perhaps D is TRBD1 or TRBD2 (5 bases each). This CDR3 is built from 15 residues. The germline V gene encodes CDR1 GTSNPN and CDR2 SVGIG (reference sequence). V shed 1 base and J shed 2 bases, with 15 bases lying between them. Full variable domain (rest looked up from reference TRBV30 and TRBJ2-7): SQTIHQWPATLVQPVGSPLSLECTVEGTSNPNLYWYRQAAGRGLQLLFYSVGIGQISSEVPQNLSASRPQDRQFILSSKKLLLSDSGFYLCAWSGGSTDPYEQYFGPGTRLTVT.

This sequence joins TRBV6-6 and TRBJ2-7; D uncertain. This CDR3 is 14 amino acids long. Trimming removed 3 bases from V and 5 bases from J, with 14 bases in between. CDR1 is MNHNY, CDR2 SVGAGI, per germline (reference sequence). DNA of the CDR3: TGTGCCAGCAGTTATTCGGCTGCCCTGGACGAGCAGTACTTC. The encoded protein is CASSYSAALDEQYF.

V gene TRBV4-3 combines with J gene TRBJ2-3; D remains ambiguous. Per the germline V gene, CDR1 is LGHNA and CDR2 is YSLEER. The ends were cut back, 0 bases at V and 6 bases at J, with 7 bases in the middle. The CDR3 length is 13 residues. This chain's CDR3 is CASSQDSRDTQYF. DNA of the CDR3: TGCGCCAGCAGCCAAGATTCCAGGGATACGCAGTATTTT.

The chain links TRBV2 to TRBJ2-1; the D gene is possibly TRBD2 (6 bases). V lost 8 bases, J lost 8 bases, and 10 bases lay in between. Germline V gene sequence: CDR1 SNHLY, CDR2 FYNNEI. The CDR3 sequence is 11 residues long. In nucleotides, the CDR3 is TGTGCCAGCTCCACGGGAGATGAGCAGTTCTTC. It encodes CASSTGDEQFF.

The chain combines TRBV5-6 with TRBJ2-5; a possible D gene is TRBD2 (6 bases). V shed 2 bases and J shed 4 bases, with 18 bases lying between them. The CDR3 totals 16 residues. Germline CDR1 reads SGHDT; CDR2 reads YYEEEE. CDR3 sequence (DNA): TGTGCCAGCAGCTTCGACCGGGACTCAAGTCGAGAGACCCAGTACTTC. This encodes CASSFDRDSSRETQYF.

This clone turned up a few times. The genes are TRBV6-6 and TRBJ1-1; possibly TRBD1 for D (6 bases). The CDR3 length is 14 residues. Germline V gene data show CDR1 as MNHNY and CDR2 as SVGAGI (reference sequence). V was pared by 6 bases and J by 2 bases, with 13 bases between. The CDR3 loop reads CASSDGGLNTEAFF. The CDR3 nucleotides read TGTGCCAGCAGCGACGGGGGGCTTAACACTGAAGCTTTCTTT.

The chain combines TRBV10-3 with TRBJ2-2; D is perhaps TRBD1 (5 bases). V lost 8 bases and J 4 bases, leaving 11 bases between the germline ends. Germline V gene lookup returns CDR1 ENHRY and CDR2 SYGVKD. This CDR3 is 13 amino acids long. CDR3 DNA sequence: TGTGCCATCGCGGATAGGGGCACCGGGGAGCTGTTTTTT. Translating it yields CAIADRGTGELFF.

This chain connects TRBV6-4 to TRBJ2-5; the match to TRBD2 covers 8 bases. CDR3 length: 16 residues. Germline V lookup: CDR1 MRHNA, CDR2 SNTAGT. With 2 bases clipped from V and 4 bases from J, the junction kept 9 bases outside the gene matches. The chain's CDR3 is CASSDTFSGKRETQYF. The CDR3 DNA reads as TGTGCCAGCAGTGACACCTTTAGCGGGAAACGAGAGACCCAGTACTTC.

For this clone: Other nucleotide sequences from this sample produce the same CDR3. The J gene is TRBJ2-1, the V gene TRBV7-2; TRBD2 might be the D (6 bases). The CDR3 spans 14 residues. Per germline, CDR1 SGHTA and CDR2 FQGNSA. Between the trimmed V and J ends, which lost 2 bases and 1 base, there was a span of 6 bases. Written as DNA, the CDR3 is TGTGCCAGCAGCTTACGGGGGTCCTACAATGAGCAGTTCTTC. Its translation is CASSLRGSYNEQFF. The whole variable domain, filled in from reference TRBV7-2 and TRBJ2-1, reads GAGVSQSPSNKVTEKGKDVELRCDPISGHTALYWYRQSLGQGLEFLIYFQGNSAPDKSGLPSDRFSAERTGGSVSTLTIQRTQQEDSAVYLCASSLRGSYNEQFFGPGTRLTVL.